This T cell receptor (beta chain) was sequenced for a study of regulatory T cells in long-lasting Graves disease. As for this clonotype: Its antigen is not known.

CDR3-region Arm-PCR and iRepertoire HTBI primers produced the TCR beta libraries. Original data processing: Throughout the samples, researchers identified roughly 60 TRBV and more than twelve TRBJ segments. TCRdb recomputed calls from the multiplex PCR reads with MiXCR, one row per CDR3 protein. TCRdb assigned the V and J calls; the authors' analysis was not used. The sample contains around 330,000 distinct CDR3 sequences, 18% of which appear only once. Time point: newly diagnosed GD, antithyroid drugs for less than 3 months. The TCR library used RNA extracted from PBMCs. Notes on the study in general: Repertoires from persistent disease leaned toward TRBV28, TRBJ1-2 and TRBJ2-5.

Germline CDR1 LNHDA, CDR2 SQIVND (reference sequence). The V gene lost 7 bases and the J gene lost 1 base, with 16 bases spanning the gap. CDR3 length: 15 residues. The rearrangement uses TRBV19 and TRBJ1-1; no clear D. This clonotype was sampled from a female donor with Graves disease. The sequencing here drew on peripheral blood mononuclear cells (PBMCs), taken at new diagnosis, from a patient treated with antithyroid drugs. The CDR3 DNA reads as TGTGCCAGTACCTATATCCCCGCCGCGAACACTGAAGCTTTCTTT. This codes for CASTYIPAANTEAFF.